This T cell receptor beta chain was captured in a study of sequential checkpoint blockade in melanoma. Study information: Arm A got nivolumab then ipilimumab; arm B the reverse, 1:1.

Treatment reported: randomized to nivolumab then ipilimumab (arm A) or the reverse (arm B). The protocol was immunoSEQ multiplex PCR, while the TCRdb copy is restricted to in-frame clones and leaves out a portion. The sample includes about 22,000 clones, around 70% of them seen just once. CDR3 length equals 15 residues. Germline V gives CDR1 LNHDA, CDR2 SQIVND (reference sequence). V lost 5 bases and J lost 8; bases outside the gene matches: 6. The material was CD8+ T cells sorted from blood (inferred from file names), obtained from a patient given nivolumab and ipilimumab in sequence. The chain uses TRBV19 and TRBJ1-6, with 10 bases fitting TRBD1. The sequence came from a human donor with melanoma. The CDR3 DNA reads as TGTGCCAGTAGTCCCAAGGGACAGGGGTATTCACCCCTCCACTTT. This codes for CASSPKGQGYSPLHF.